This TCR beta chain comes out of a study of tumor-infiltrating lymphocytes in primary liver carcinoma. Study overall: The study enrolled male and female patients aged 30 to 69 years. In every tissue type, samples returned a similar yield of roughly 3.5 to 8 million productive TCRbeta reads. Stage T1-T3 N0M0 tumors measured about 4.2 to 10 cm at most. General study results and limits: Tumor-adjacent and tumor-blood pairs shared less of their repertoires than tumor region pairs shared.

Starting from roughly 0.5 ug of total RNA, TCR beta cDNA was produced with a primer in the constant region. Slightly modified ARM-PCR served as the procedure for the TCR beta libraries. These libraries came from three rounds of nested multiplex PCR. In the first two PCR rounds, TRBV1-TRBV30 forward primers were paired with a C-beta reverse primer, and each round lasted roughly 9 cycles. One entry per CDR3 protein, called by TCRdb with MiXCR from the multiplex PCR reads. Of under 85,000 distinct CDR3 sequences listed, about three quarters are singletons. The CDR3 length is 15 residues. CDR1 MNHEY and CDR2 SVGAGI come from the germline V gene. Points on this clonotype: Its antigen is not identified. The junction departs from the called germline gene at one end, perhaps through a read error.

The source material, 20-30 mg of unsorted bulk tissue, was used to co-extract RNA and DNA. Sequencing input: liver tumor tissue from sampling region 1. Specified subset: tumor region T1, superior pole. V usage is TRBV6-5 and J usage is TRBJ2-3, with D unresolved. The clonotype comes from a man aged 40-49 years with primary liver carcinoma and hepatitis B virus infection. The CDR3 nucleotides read TGTACCAGCAGCCAAGCAGGTTTTGGGGCAGATACGCAGTATTTT. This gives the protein CTSSQAGFGADTQYF.